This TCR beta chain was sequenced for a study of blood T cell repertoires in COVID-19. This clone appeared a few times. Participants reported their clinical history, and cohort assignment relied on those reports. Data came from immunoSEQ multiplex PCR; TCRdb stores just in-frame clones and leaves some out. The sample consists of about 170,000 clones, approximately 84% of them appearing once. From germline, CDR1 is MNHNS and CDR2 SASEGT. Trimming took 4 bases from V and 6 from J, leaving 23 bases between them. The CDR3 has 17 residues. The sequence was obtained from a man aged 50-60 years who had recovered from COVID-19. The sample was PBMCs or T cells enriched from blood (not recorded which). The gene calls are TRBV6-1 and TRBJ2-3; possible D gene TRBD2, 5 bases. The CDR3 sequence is CASSAASDPLARDTQYF. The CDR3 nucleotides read TGTGCCAGCAGTGCGGCCTCAGACCCCCTAGCACGGGATACGCAGTATTTT.